The clone carrying this TCR beta chain appeared a few times. The antigen is unknown. This specimen comes from a study of T cells after yellow fever vaccination. Study-wide points: Among primary-vaccination clones, most reappeared after the booster, at approximately 96% for CD4 and approximately 90% for CD8. Researchers report a weaker secondary response that nonetheless peaked faster, day 5 versus 15. Although most clonotypes did not, a small share appeared in both CD4 and CD8 compartments.

From germline, CDR1 is MNHEY and CDR2 SVGAGI. The V and J ends lost 7 bases and 8 bases, in that order; junction bases with no gene match: 6. CDR3 length: 15 amino acids. UMIs and a universal primer site were added when TCR cDNA was made by 5'RACE template switching. TCRdb passed the 5' RACE reads through MiXCR, listing each CDR3 protein once. Counted here are 250,000 to 300,000 distinct CDR3 sequences, 8.7% occurring once; the ten biggest clones make up approximately 3.5%. This receptor was obtained from a man between 18 and 29 years old who received the YFV17D yellow fever vaccine. V usage is TRBV6-5 and J usage is TRBJ1-6; TRBD1 matches at 12 bases. The sequences come from CD4+ T cells sorted from PBMCs, collected 5 days after the yellow fever booster vaccination. For the CDR3, the DNA is TGTGCCAGCACCGGGACAGGGGGCGCTTATTCACCCCTCCACTTT. This gives the protein CASTGTGGAYSPLHF.